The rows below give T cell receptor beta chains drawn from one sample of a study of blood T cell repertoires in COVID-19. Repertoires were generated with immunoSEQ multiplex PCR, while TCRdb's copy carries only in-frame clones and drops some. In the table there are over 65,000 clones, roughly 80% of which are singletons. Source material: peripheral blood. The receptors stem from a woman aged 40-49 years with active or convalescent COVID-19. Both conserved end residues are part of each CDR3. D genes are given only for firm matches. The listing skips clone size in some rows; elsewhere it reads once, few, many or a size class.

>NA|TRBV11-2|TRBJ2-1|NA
TGTGCCAGCAGCCTGACAGCCCAAACTCTCTCCTACAATGAGCAGTTCTTC
CASSLTAQTLSYNEQFF
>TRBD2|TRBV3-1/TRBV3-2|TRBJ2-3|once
TGTGCCAGCAGCCAATTAGCGGGGGGCCAAGATACGCAGTATTTT
CASSQLAGGQDTQYF
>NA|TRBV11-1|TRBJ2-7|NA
TGTGCCAGCAGCTTTCGCGGGGTATCCTACGAGCAGTACTTC
CASSFRGVSYEQYF
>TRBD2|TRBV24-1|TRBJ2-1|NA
TGTGCCACCAGTGACCAAGGACTAGCGGGAGGTAGGGTCTGGGGCTACAATGAGCAGTTCTTC
CATSDQGLAGGRVWGYNEQFF
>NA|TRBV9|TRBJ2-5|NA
TGTGCCAGCAGCGTAGGACTTCAGTACCAAGAGACCCAGTACTTC
CASSVGLQYQETQYF
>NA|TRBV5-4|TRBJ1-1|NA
TGTGCCAGCAGCTTGAAAGGGGGGAACACTGAAGCTTTCTTT
CASSLKGGNTEAFF
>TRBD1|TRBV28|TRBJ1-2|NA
TGTGCCAGCAGTACCTCACAGGGGCACTATGGCTACACCTTC
CASSTSQGHYGYTF
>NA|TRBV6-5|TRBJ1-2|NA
TGTGCCAGCAGCCAGGAGGCCTGGGGCTACACCTTC
CASSQEAWGYTF
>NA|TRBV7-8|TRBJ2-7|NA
TGTGCCAGCAGCTTACAGGGGAGCTCCTACGAGCAGTACTTC
CASSLQGSSYEQYF
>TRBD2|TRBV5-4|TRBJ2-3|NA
TGTGCCAGCGGCAGACTAGCGGGAGGCCCAGATACGCAGTATTTT
CASGRLAGGPDTQYF
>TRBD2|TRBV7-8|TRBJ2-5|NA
TGTGCCAGCAGCTTAGTTGCTAGCGGGGGGATTGGAGAGACCCAGTACTTC
CASSLVASGGIGETQYF
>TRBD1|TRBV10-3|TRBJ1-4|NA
TGTGCCATCGGGCAGGACAGGGACAATGAAAAACTGTTTTTT
CAIGQDRDNEKLFF
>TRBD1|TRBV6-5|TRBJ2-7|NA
TGTGCCAGCAAGTCCGACAGGGGGGCCCACTACGAGCAGTACTTC
CASKSDRGAHYEQYF
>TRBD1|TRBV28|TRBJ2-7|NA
TGTGCCAGCAGTTCCGGGACAGTATCCTACGAGCAGTACTTC
CASSSGTVSYEQYF
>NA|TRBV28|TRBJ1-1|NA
TGTGCCAGCAGTGGGGGGGGCGCAAATAAAGGAACTGAAGCTTTCTTT
CASSGGGANKGTEAFF
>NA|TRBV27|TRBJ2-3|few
TGTGCCAGCAGTTTTCTGCCCTCAGGGGGAGGTGCACAGGATACGCAGTATTTT
CASSFLPSGGGAQDTQYF
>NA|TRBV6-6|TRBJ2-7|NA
TGTGCCAGCACCCTATTGGAGGTCTTGGACGAGCAGTACTTC
CASTLLEVLDEQYF
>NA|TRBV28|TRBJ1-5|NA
TGTGCCAGCAGTTTGTGGGCAGGGTCCGAGAATCAGCCCCAGCATTTT
CASSLWAGSENQPQHF
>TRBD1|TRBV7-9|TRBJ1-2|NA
TGTGCCAGCAGGCCGGGACAGAACATTTATGGCTACACCTTC
CASRPGQNIYGYTF
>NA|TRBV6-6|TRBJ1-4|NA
TGTGCCAGCACGTGGAGGGGCGAAAAACTGTTTTTT
CASTWRGEKLFF
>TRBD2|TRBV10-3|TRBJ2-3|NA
TGTGCCATCAGTGAGAGGGACTACTCAGATACGCAGTATTTT
CAISERDYSDTQYF